This entry concerns a single T cell receptor beta chain. What it binds is not known. The data originate from a study of shared clonotypes between healthy human individuals. Study-wide results and caveats: Memory subsets had estimated richness that was generally smaller than that of naive subsets. Across a few donors, naive CD4 shared about 5%, naive CD8 under 4%, memory CD4 2% to 2.5%, memory CD8 under 0.5%.

The donors, healthy adults who were HIV-negative, had experienced no recent acute infections or vaccinations. The CDR3 runs to 18 residues. The J segment lost 4 bases and the V segment lost 0 bases, leaving 11 bases of the junction unmatched. The germline V gene has CDR1 ENHRY and CDR2 SYGVKD. A deep-level run was used for the assay. Measured with immunoSEQ multiplex PCR; TCRdb has only the in-frame clones, and not every one. The top ten hold more than 0.35% of the sample, which has roughly 2,500,000 clones, 80% to 95% seen once. This receptor was taken from a man between 18 and 35 years old in good health. Some clones in this sample may be carry-over from other donors' samples. V gene TRBV10-3 combines with J gene TRBJ1-2; the match to TRBD1 covers 10 bases. The sequenced material came from naive CD4+ T cells from PBMCs. Sample subset: CD45RA+ positively selected. The CDR3 nucleotides are TGTGCCATCAGTGAGTCACCGGGACAGGGGATGAGGGTCTATGGCTACACCTTC. It specifies CAISESPGQGMRVYGYTF.